These 24 T cell receptor beta chains originate from one sample sequenced in a study of regulatory T cells in long-lasting Graves disease. In building TCR beta libraries, iRepertoire HTBI primers were used together with Arm-PCR of CDR3 regions. MiXCR, run by TCRdb on the multiplex PCR reads, gives a single entry per CDR3 protein. The repertoire holds roughly 510,000 distinct CDR3 sequences, with about 16% as singletons. Time point here: newly diagnosed GD, antithyroid drugs for less than 3 months. Following extraction of RNA from PBMCs, that RNA was used to make the TCR library. This sample also appeared in a second study, on T cells in Graves' hyperthyroidism and ophthalmopathy.

The sample here was peripheral blood mononuclear cells (PBMCs), taken at new diagnosis, from a patient treated with antithyroid drugs. These receptor sequences come from a man aged 18 to 35 with Graves disease.

There are many counts of this clonotype. The chain has TRBV30 and TRBJ2-1, with 8 bases that match TRBD2. The ends lost 2 bases at V and 7 bases at J; junction bases unmatched: 13. CDR1 and CDR2 from the germline V gene are GTSNPN and SVGIG (reference sequence). The CDR3 is 16 residues long. CDR3 protein: CAWSRGWSGSWNEQFF. DNA of the CDR3: TGTGCCTGGAGTCGGGGCTGGAGCGGGAGTTGGAATGAGCAGTTCTTC.

This clonotype came up many times. The chain is built from TRBV10-1 and TRBJ2-5; the match to TRBD2 covers 14 bases. This CDR3 is built from 16 residues. Trimming took 7 bases from V and 3 from J; bases not matched to a gene: 7. CDR1 is WNHNN, CDR2 SYGVQD, per germline (reference sequence). CDR3 amino acids: CASTGTSGRREETQYF. CDR3 DNA: TGCGCCAGCACCGGGACTAGCGGGAGACGTGAAGAGACCCAGTACTTC.

This clonotype was counted many times. The chain is built from TRBV5-1 and TRBJ2-7; the match to TRBD1 covers 7 bases. Germline trimming cut 0 bases from V and 0 bases from J; bases unmatched to any gene: 6. CDR1 is SGHRS and CDR2 is YFSETQ in the germline V gene. The CDR3 covers 16 residues. The DNA for the CDR3 is TGCGCCAGCAGCTTGGTAACAGGGGTGGGCTCCTACGAGCAGTACTTC. Its translation is CASSLVTGVGSYEQYF. Using reference TRBV5-1 and TRBJ2-7 for the parts outside the CDR3, the full variable domain is KAGVTQTPRYLIKTRGQQVTLSCSPISGHRSVSWYQQTPGQGLQFLFEYFSETQRNKGNFPGRFSGRQFSNSRSEMNVSTLELGDSALYLCASSLVTGVGSYEQYFGPGTRLTVT.

This clonotype was recorded a few times. J is TRBJ1-5 and V is TRBV5-1; 9 bases line up with TRBD1. This CDR3 contains 14 residues. With 8 bases clipped from V and 7 bases from J, the junction kept 10 bases outside the gene matches. Germline lookup yields CDR1 SGHRS and CDR2 YFSETQ. The CDR3 here is CASPRTGDVQPQHF. CDR3 sequence (DNA): TGCGCCAGTCCCCGGACAGGGGACGTCCAGCCCCAGCATTTT.

A few counts support this clonotype. The CDR3 DNA is TGTGCCAGCGAAAGGGGGGGGTCCTACAATGAGCAGTTCTTC. Amino acids: CASERGGSYNEQFF. The chain links TRBV7-9 to TRBJ2-1, with D maybe TRBD2 (7 bases). The CDR3 has 14 residues. V was pared by 8 bases and J by 1 base, with 12 bases between. Germline V CDR1 and CDR2: SEHNR, FQNEAQ (reference sequence).

CDR3 bases: TGTGCCAGCAGTGAACTGTCAGGTCAAGGGGGTCAGCCCCAGCATTTT. Its protein product is CASSELSGQGGQPQHF. The V call is TRBV6-1, the J call TRBJ1-5; a possible D gene is TRBD1 (6 bases). The CDR3 runs 16 residues. V lost 2 bases and J 6 bases, leaving 17 bases between the germline ends. The V gene's germline CDR1 is MNHNS and CDR2 SASEGT.

The rearrangement links TRBV30 to TRBJ2-7; D may be TRBD2 (6 bases). CDR3 size: 15 residues. The V gene lost 3 bases and the J gene lost 9 bases, with 24 bases spanning the gap. The germline V gene has CDR1 GTSNPN and CDR2 SVGIG (reference sequence). The DNA of the CDR3 is TGTGCCTGGAGCCCCCTGACTAGTCGGCGGGGAAGGCAGTACTTC. Residues: CAWSPLTSRRGRQYF.

This clonotype was recorded many times. The chain recombines TRBV20-1 with TRBJ2-7; 8 nucleotides align to TRBD2. This CDR3 spans 13 amino acids. The V and J ends lost 6 bases and 3 bases, in that order; junction bases with no gene match: 7. Germline V lookup: CDR1 DFQATT, CDR2 SNEGSKA (reference sequence). The CDR3 sequence: CSAISGTHYEQYF. In DNA form, the CDR3 reads TGCAGTGCCATTAGCGGGACTCACTACGAGCAGTACTTC.

Concerning this clonotype: Because the CDR3 is missing its conserved closing phenylalanine or tryptophan, this is likely a read error. CDR3 sequence reads: CASGFSPAYGYTS. CDR3 coding DNA: TGTGCCAGCGGCTTTTCTCCTGCTTATGGCTACACCTCC. The chain carries TRBV27 and TRBJ1-2, with D unclear. This CDR3 has 13 residues. V lost 8 bases and J 5 bases, leaving 15 bases between the germline ends. Germline V gives CDR1 MNHEY, CDR2 SMNVEV (reference sequence).

A single count supports this clonotype. Being one base from a much bigger clone, this may be a read error. The chain uses TRBV10-3 and TRBJ2-7; TRBD2 agrees at 8 bases. CDR1 and CDR2 from the germline V gene are ENHRY and SYGVKD. This CDR3 has 15 amino acids. With V trimmed by 3 bases and J by 3 bases, 7 bases remained unmatched. CDR3 DNA: TGTGCCATCAGTGAAGCGCGGGGGGATGTCTACGAGCAGTACTTC. It specifies CAISEARGDVYEQYF.

This chain links TRBV4-2 with TRBJ1-2; a possible D gene is TRBD1 (5 bases). Deletions cut 0 bases from V and 8 bases from J, with 22 bases between. CDR3 length equals 17 residues. Germline V CDR1 and CDR2: LGHNA, YNFKEQ. The CDR3 sequence: CASSQDLSAGIVSGYTF. The CDR3 nucleotides are TGTGCCAGCAGCCAAGACCTTTCGGCAGGGATCGTCTCGGGCTACACCTTC.

The table lists this clonotype with a few counts. The CDR3 region has the DNA TGTGCCAGCAGTTCTGACAGGGGAGTTAGCAATCAGCCCCAGCATTTT. This encodes CASSSDRGVSNQPQHF. The genes are TRBV27 and TRBJ1-5, with 8 bases matching TRBD1. Germline assignment: CDR1 MNHEY and CDR2 SMNVEV (reference sequence). The CDR3 runs 16 residues. J was trimmed by 0 bases and V by 4 bases; bases with no gene match: 5.

This clonotype was seen at least ten times. This chain connects TRBV11-2 to TRBJ2-3, with TRBD2 matching over 12 bases. There are 13 residues in the CDR3. CDR1 is SGHAT and CDR2 is FQNNGV in the germline V gene. V trimming: 3 bases; J trimming: 11 bases; junction bases outside the gene matches: 3. The CDR3 reads CASSFGLAGWQYF. For the CDR3, the DNA is TGTGCCAGCAGCTTCGGACTAGCGGGGTGGCAGTATTTT.

The table lists this clonotype with a few counts. V is TRBV5-1 and J is TRBJ2-1, with 12 bases that match TRBD2. CDR1 is SGHRS and CDR2 is YFSETQ in the germline V gene. Trimming cost V 9 bases and J 10 bases; bases outside gene matches: 14. This CDR3 is 15 amino acids long. CDR3 nucleotide sequence: TGCGCCACCAACTCCGGGACTAGCGGGTCAGGGGAGCAGTTCTTC. It is translated as CATNSGTSGSGEQFF.

This clonotype was seen at least ten times. This chain links TRBV10-3 with TRBJ2-1, with TRBD2 identical over 7 bases. The CDR3 sequence is 13 residues long. Losses at the gene ends were 8 bases for V and 4 bases for J; bases not matched to a gene: 5. Per germline, CDR1 ENHRY and CDR2 SYGVKD. The CDR3 region is CAIRASGYNEQFF. CDR3 bases: TGTGCCATCCGGGCTAGCGGTTACAATGAGCAGTTCTTC.

This clonotype appeared many times. The V call is TRBV9, the J call TRBJ1-1; 8 bases align to TRBD1. The V gene end was trimmed by 6 bases and the J gene end by 1 base; junction bases not matched to a gene: 5. The CDR3 runs 14 residues. Germline assignment: CDR1 SGDLS and CDR2 YYNGEE. The DNA for the CDR3 is TGTGCCAGCAACACAGGGGGATCGAACACTGAAGCTTTCTTT. It is translated as CASNTGGSNTEAFF.

This clonotype was counted at least ten times. The chain employs TRBV5-8 and TRBJ1-1, with D possibly TRBD1 on 5 matching bases. This CDR3 is built from 13 residues. The germline V and J ends were trimmed by 2 bases and 6 bases, with 11 bases remaining between them. Germline CDR1 SGHTS, CDR2 YDEGEE. The CDR3 protein is CASSFFRAPEAFF. In DNA form, the CDR3 reads TGTGCCAGCAGCTTCTTCAGGGCTCCTGAAGCTTTCTTT.

A remark on this clonotype: A read error is possible here, since a much larger clone lies one base away. V is TRBV28 and J is TRBJ1-2, with D perhaps TRBD1 (5 bases). The CDR3 is 17 residues long. CDR1 and CDR2 from the germline V gene are MDHEN and SYDVKM. The CDR3 DNA reads as TGTGCCAGCGGTTTAAGTTCTACGGAGGGGATGATCTATGGCTACACCTTC. This codes for CASGLSSTEGMIYGYTF.

J is TRBJ2-1 and V is TRBV27, with D possibly matching TRBD2 (6 bases). The CDR3 is 15 amino acids. V shed 7 bases and J shed 2 bases, with 15 bases lying between them. CDR1 is MNHEY and CDR2 is SMNVEV in the germline V gene (reference sequence). The CDR3 DNA follows: TGTGCCAGCACTTTGCGCGGGGCGACCTACAATGAGCAGTTCTTC. Protein product: CASTLRGATYNEQFF.

As regards this clonotype: One base away lies a much larger clone, so this may be a sequencing read error. The chain is built from TRBV11-3 and TRBJ2-5; D not resolved. The germline gives CDR1 SGHNT, CDR2 YENEEA. Trimming took off 0 bases at V and 1 base at J, with 3 bases between the two ends. This CDR3 has 13 amino acids. The CDR3 DNA reads as TGTGCCAGCAGCTTAGAGTTCCAAGAGACCCAGTACTTC. Translated: CASSLEFQETQYF.

This clonotype was observed a few times. The J gene is TRBJ2-7, the V gene TRBV4-2, with a weak D call TRBD1 (7 bases). Germline assignment: CDR1 LGHNA and CDR2 YNFKEQ. Trimming pared 0 bases from V and 3 bases from J, leaving 12 bases between. The CDR3 totals 15 residues. CDR3 loop: CASSQDGRGDYEQYF. The CDR3 coding sequence is TGTGCCAGCAGCCAAGATGGCAGGGGGGACTACGAGCAGTACTTC.

This clonotype has ten or more counts. The CDR3 DNA is TGCGCCAGCAGCTCGGGACAGGTTTCCTACAATGAGCAGTTCTTC. It translates to CASSSGQVSYNEQFF. The V call is TRBV5-1, the J call TRBJ2-1; 8 bases are a match to TRBD1. CDR1 is SGHRS and CDR2 is YFSETQ in the germline V gene. V dropped 3 bases and J dropped 1; count of bases not matched to a gene: 3. The CDR3 covers 15 residues.

The chain employs TRBV5-4 and TRBJ1-2, with a tentative D call TRBD1 (5 bases). The germline V and J ends were trimmed by 1 base and 0 bases, with 13 bases remaining between them. The CDR3 contains 16 residues. The germline gives CDR1 SGHNT, CDR2 YYREEE (reference sequence). CDR3 amino acids: CASSLNRGSTNYGYTF. CDR3 bases: TGTGCCAGCAGCTTGAACCGGGGGTCCACTAACTATGGCTACACCTTC.

This clonotype was counted only a few times. The rearrangement uses TRBV12-5 and TRBJ2-3; D gene uncertain. Germline V gene sequence: CDR1 LGHNT, CDR2 FRNRAP. With 2 bases removed from V and 5 bases from J, the gap between germline ends came to 8 bases. The CDR3 contains 13 residues. CDR3: CASGLKVGDTQYF. CDR3 coding DNA: TGTGCTAGTGGTTTGAAGGTAGGAGATACGCAGTATTTT.